Following are 16 T cell receptor beta chains from one sample sequenced in a study of tumor-infiltrating lymphocytes in localized non-small cell lung cancer (dated by TCRdb to about 2021). The library relied on the immunoSEQ multiplex PCR assay. In its TCRdb copy, this immuneACCESS table keeps in-frame sequences only and misses some clones. Where compared with another copy, unresolved V genes explain less than half of these, and the others have no known cause. Here the sample has over 1,500 clones; over 35% occur a single time. 13% to 15% of the sample belongs to the ten largest clones. The sample taken for sequencing was uninvolved lung tissue not adjacent to the tumor. The receptors were gathered from a human donor with non-small cell lung cancer.

This sequence joins TRBV6-5 and TRBJ2-1; TRBD2 aligns across 7 bases. J gave up 6 bases and V 9 bases, and 14 bases lay outside the gene matches. This CDR3 comprises 15 residues. Germline CDR1 is MNHEY and CDR2 is SVGAGI. CDR3 loop: CASQAGFGGINEQFF. CDR3 DNA sequence: TGTGCCAGTCAAGCAGGGTTCGGGGGGATCAATGAGCAGTTCTTC.

This sequence joins TRBV9 and TRBJ1-1; 8 nucleotides agree with TRBD1. Germline V lookup: CDR1 SGDLS, CDR2 YYNGEE. This CDR3 comprises 14 residues. With V trimmed by 0 bases and J by 7 bases, 5 bases remained unmatched. The CDR3 sequence: CASSVAGGIGEAFF. CDR3 DNA sequence: TGTGCCAGCAGCGTAGCAGGGGGCATAGGTGAAGCTTTCTTT. The entire variable domain, with the rest obtained from reference TRBV9 and TRBJ1-1, is as follows: DSGVTQTPKHLITATGQRVTLRCSPRSGDLSVYWYQQSLDQGLQFLIQYYNGEERAKGNILERFSAQQFPDLHSELNLSSLELGDSALYFCASSVAGGIGEAFFGQGTRLTVV.

The V and J genes are TRBV19 and TRBJ2-3; no definite D call. V was trimmed by 3 bases and J by 4 bases, leaving 5 bases between them. CDR3 length equals 12 residues. CDR1 LNHDA and CDR2 SQIVND come from the germline V gene (reference sequence). The CDR3 coding sequence is TGTGCCAGTAGTATGGCTGCAGATACGCAGTATTTT. This gives the protein CASSMAADTQYF.

The chain employs TRBV2 and TRBJ1-5; 7 nucleotides agree with TRBD1. V gave up 2 bases and J gave up 3 bases; unmatched junction bases: 4. The CDR3 is made up of 15 amino acids. Germline V gene lookup returns CDR1 SNHLY and CDR2 FYNNEI. The CDR3 bases are TGTGCCAGCAGTGAATACAGGGGCGACAATCAGCCCCAGCATTTT. Amino acid sequence: CASSEYRGDNQPQHF.

V gene TRBV2 combines with J gene TRBJ1-5, with D unclear. CDR3 length: 13 residues. The V gene's germline CDR1 is SNHLY and CDR2 FYNNEI. V was shortened by 10 bases and J by 1 base, with 11 bases between the two germline ends. CDR3 in amino acids: CAIGPSSNQPQHF. CDR3 DNA: TGTGCCATCGGGCCCTCCAGCAATCAGCCCCAGCATTTT. The whole variable domain, filled in from reference TRBV2 and TRBJ1-5, reads EPEVTQTPSHQVTQMGQEVILRCVPISNHLYFYWYRQILGQKVEFLVSFYNNEISEKSEIFDDQFSVERPDGSNFTLKIRSTKLEDSAMYFCAIGPSSNQPQHFGDGTRLSIL.

This clone appeared a few times. The rearrangement joins TRBV7-2 to TRBJ2-5; possibly TRBD1 or TRBD2 for D (6 bases each). CDR3 length equals 16 residues. The germline gives CDR1 SGHTA, CDR2 FQGNSA. V was shortened by 3 bases and J by 4 bases, with 18 bases between the two germline ends. The CDR3 DNA is TGTGCCAGCAGCTTTGAAAGGGGGGCTACCCCAGAGACCCAGTACTTC. It specifies CASSFERGATPETQYF.

The rearrangement joins TRBV7-2 to TRBJ1-5; unclear D gene. Germline-derived CDR1 and CDR2 are SGHTA and FQGNSA. The CDR3 runs 12 residues. With 5 bases removed from V and 4 bases from J, the gap between germline ends came to 6 bases. As DNA, the CDR3 is TGTGCCAGCAGCCACAGAAATCAGCCCCAGCATTTT. Translation: CASSHRNQPQHF.

This clone has just a few counts. The V call is TRBV2, the J call TRBJ2-5; D remains ambiguous. CDR1 and CDR2 (germline): SNHLY, FYNNEI. The length of the CDR3 is 13 residues. V lost 4 bases to trimming and J lost 4 bases, with 10 bases between them. In nucleotides, the CDR3 is TGTGCCAGCAGTGGAGTGTGGACAGAGACCCAGTACTTC. This sequence encodes CASSGVWTETQYF. The full variable domain, its missing parts supplied by reference TRBV2 and TRBJ2-5, is EPEVTQTPSHQVTQMGQEVILRCVPISNHLYFYWYRQILGQKVEFLVSFYNNEISEKSEIFDDQFSVERPDGSNFTLKIRSTKLEDSAMYFCASSGVWTETQYFGPGTRLLVL.

This clone has a handful of counts. This chain uses TRBV6-6 with TRBJ2-1; 8 nucleotides match TRBD1. The CDR3 spans 15 residues. Looked up from germline, CDR1 is MNHNY and CDR2 is SVGAGI (reference sequence). The junction had 5 bases not matched to a gene; V was cut back by 4 bases and J by 3 bases. The CDR3 DNA reads as TGTGCCAGCAGTTTGGACAGGGCTTACTACAATGAGCAGTTCTTC. Protein product: CASSLDRAYYNEQFF.

The V call is TRBV19, the J call TRBJ1-1; D call uncertain. The CDR3 has 14 amino acids. V dropped 7 bases and J dropped 5 bases, with 17 bases sitting between them. The germline V gene has CDR1 LNHDA and CDR2 SQIVND (reference sequence). For the CDR3, the DNA is TGTGCCAGTATTAGCTCGTGGGGTGAAACTGAAGCTTTCTTT. Its protein is CASISSWGETEAFF. The entire variable domain, with the rest obtained from reference TRBV19 and TRBJ1-1, is as follows: DGGITQSPKYLFRKEGQNVTLSCEQNLNHDAMYWYRQDPGQGLRLIYYSQIVNDFQKGDIAEGYSVSREKKESFPLTVTSAQKNPTAFYLCASISSWGETEAFFGQGTRLTVV.

This clone was counted a few times. This sequence joins TRBV11-3 and TRBJ2-7, with D unresolved. The CDR3 spans 15 residues. With 0 bases removed from V and 1 base from J, the gap between germline ends came to 10 bases. CDR1 is SGHNT and CDR2 is YENEEA in the germline V gene. The CDR3 coding sequence is TGTGCCAGCAGCTTAGATATGAGCAGTTCCTACGAGCAGTACTTC. Translated: CASSLDMSSSYEQYF.

This chain joins TRBV7-2 and TRBJ2-3; no definite D call. Germline V gives CDR1 SGHTA, CDR2 FQGNSA. The CDR3 is 15 amino acids. V was clipped by 0 bases and J by 2 bases, with 9 bases between them. Here the CDR3 reads CASSLAPYSTDTQYF. In DNA, the CDR3 is TGTGCCAGCAGCTTAGCCCCCTATTCCACAGATACGCAGTATTTT. Looking up the rest from reference TRBV7-2 and TRBJ2-3 gives the full variable domain: GAGVSQSPSNKVTEKGKDVELRCDPISGHTALYWYRQSLGQGLEFLIYFQGNSAPDKSGLPSDRFSAERTGGSVSTLTIQRTQQEDSAVYLCASSLAPYSTDTQYFGPGTRLTVL.

The rearrangement joins TRBV10-1 to TRBJ2-7; D uncertain. The germline V and J ends were trimmed by 3 bases and 4 bases, with 19 bases remaining between them. The CDR3 extends over 16 amino acids. Germline CDR1 is WNHNN and CDR2 is SYGVQD (reference sequence). The DNA for the CDR3 is TGCGCCAGCAGTGATTCCACGCGACCCGGTCTGTACGAGCAGTACTTC. It yields the protein CASSDSTRPGLYEQYF.

The chain recombines TRBV5-1 with TRBJ1-2, with TRBD1 matching over 8 bases. J lost 6 bases, V lost 6 bases, and 19 bases had no gene match. The CDR3 consists of 17 residues. The V gene's germline CDR1 is SGHRS and CDR2 YFSETQ. CDR3 DNA: TGCGCCAGCACTCTTCTTGACTCGGGACAGGTTTCGGATGGCTACACCTTC. Translating it yields CASTLLDSGQVSDGYTF. The full variable domain, its missing parts supplied by reference TRBV5-1 and TRBJ1-2, is KAGVTQTPRYLIKTRGQQVTLSCSPISGHRSVSWYQQTPGQGLQFLFEYFSETQRNKGNFPGRFSGRQFSNSRSEMNVSTLELGDSALYLCASTLLDSGQVSDGYTFGSGTRLTVV.

This clone was seen a handful of times. The gene calls are TRBV19 and TRBJ2-5; D gene uncertain. The CDR3 is 11 amino acids. Germline V gene data show CDR1 as LNHDA and CDR2 as SQIVND (reference sequence). V lost 3 bases and J 7 bases, leaving 6 bases between the germline ends. CDR3 protein: CASSMGWTQYF. The CDR3 DNA is TGTGCCAGTAGTATGGGATGGACCCAGTACTTC. The full variable domain, completed using reference TRBV19 and TRBJ2-5, is DGGITQSPKYLFRKEGQNVTLSCEQNLNHDAMYWYRQDPGQGLRLIYYSQIVNDFQKGDIAEGYSVSREKKESFPLTVTSAQKNPTAFYLCASSMGWTQYFGPGTRLLVL.

V is TRBV7-9 and J is TRBJ1-2; TRBD1 matches 8 bases. CDR3 length equals 16 residues. Looked up from germline, CDR1 is SEHNR and CDR2 is FQNEAQ (reference sequence). Trimming took 4 bases from V and 4 from J; bases not matched to a gene: 11. CDR3 protein: CASSSTGAEKSYGYTF. DNA for the CDR3: TGTGCCAGCAGCTCGACAGGGGCGGAAAAATCCTATGGCTACACCTTC.